This T cell receptor (beta chain) was recorded in a study of cytomegalovirus exposure and HLA in healthy donors. The V gene's germline CDR1 is MNHEY and CDR2 SVGAGI. The CDR3 extends over 14 amino acids. V lost 5 bases, J lost 4 bases, and 7 bases stayed unmatched. Broader study findings: Most sequenced TCRs were rare (though some public TCRs occurred in many donors).

As to this clone: Its antigen is currently unknown.

Using immunoSEQ multiplex PCR, the repertoire was profiled, and TCRdb retains in-frame clones only, with some absent. The sample contains 190,000 or so clones, 80% to 85% of which appear only once. The source of this sequence is a woman younger than 35 in good health and CMV-seropositive. V gene TRBV6-5 combines with J gene TRBJ2-7; the match to TRBD2 covers 8 bases. Sequenced material: PBMCs. In nucleotides, the CDR3 is TGTGCCAGCAGTACCCTATTAGCGGGGTACGAGCAGTACTTC. Residues: CASSTLLAGYEQYF.